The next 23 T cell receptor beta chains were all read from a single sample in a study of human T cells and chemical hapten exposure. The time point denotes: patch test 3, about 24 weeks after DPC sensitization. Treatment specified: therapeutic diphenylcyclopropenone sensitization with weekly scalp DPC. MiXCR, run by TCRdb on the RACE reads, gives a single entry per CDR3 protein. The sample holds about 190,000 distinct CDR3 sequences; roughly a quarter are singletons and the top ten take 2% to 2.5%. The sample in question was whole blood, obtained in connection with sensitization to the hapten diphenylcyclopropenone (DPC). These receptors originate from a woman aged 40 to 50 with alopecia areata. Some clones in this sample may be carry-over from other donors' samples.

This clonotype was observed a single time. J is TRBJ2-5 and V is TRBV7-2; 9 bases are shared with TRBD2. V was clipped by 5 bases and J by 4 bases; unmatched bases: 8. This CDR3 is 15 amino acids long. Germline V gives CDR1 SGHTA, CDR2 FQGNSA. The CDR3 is CASSLPLAGIETQYF. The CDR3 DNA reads TGTGCCAGCAGCCTCCCGCTAGCGGGAATAGAGACCCAGTACTTC.

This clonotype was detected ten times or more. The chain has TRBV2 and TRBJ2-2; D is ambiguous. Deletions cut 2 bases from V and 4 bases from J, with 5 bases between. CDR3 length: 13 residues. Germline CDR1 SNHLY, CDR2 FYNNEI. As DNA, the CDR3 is TGTGCCAGCAGTGAACGTGGCACCGGGGAGCTGTTTTTT. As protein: CASSERGTGELFF. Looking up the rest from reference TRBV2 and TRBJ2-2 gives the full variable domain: EPEVTQTPSHQVTQMGQEVILRCVPISNHLYFYWYRQILGQKVEFLVSFYNNEISEKSEIFDDQFSVERPDGSNFTLKIRSTKLEDSAMYFCASSERGTGELFFGEGSRLTVL.

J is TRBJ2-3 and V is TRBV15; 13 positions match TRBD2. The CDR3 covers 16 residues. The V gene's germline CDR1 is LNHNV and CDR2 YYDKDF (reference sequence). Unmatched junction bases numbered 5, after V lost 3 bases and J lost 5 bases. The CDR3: CATSSGLAGVRDTQYF. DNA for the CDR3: TGTGCCACCAGCAGCGGACTAGCGGGAGTTCGAGATACGCAGTATTTT.

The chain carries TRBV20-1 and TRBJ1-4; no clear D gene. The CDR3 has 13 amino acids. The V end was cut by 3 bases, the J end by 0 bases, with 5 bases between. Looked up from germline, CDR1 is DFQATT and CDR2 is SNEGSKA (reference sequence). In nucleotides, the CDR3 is TGCAGTGCTAGTGGAGCAACTAATGAAAAACTGTTTTTT. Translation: CSASGATNEKLFF.

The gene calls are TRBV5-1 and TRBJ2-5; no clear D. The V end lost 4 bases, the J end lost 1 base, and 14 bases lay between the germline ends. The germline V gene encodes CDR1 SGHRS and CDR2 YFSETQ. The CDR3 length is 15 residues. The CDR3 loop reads CASSPPSGFQETQYF. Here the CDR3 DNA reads TGCGCCAGCAGCCCCCCGTCGGGCTTCCAAGAGACCCAGTACTTC.

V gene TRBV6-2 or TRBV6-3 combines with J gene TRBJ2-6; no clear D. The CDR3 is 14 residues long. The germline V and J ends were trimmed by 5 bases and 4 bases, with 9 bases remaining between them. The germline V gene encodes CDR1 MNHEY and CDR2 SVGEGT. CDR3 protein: CASSGVGGANVLTF. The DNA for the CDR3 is TGTGCCAGCAGTGGGGTTGGGGGGGCCAACGTCCTGACTTTC.

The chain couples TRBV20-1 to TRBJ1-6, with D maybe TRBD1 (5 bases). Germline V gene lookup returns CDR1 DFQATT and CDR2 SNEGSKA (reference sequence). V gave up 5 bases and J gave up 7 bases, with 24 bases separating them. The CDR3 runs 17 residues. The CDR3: CSAEKPIDSWHNSPLHF. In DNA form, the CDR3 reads TGCAGTGCTGAAAAACCAATTGACAGCTGGCACAATTCACCCCTCCACTTT.

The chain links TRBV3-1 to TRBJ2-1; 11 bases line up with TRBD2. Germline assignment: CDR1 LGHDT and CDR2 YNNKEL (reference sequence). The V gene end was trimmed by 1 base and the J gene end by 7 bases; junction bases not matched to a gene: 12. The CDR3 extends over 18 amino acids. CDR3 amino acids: CASSQVAVAGGPGNEQFF. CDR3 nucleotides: TGTGCCAGCAGCCAAGTCGCGGTAGCGGGAGGGCCTGGTAATGAGCAGTTCTTC.

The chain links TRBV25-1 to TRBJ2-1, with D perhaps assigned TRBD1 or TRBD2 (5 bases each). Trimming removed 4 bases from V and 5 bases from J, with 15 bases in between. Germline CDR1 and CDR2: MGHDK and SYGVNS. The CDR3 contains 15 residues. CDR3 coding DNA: TGTGCCAGCAGTGCCGCTGGGGGTACCCACAATGAGCAGTTCTTC. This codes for CASSAAGGTHNEQFF.

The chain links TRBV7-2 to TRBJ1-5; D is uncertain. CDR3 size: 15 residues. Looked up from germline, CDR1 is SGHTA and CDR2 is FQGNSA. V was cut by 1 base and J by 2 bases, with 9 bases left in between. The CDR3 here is CASSLGPEGNQPQHF. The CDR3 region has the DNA TGTGCCAGCAGCTTAGGTCCCGAGGGCAATCAGCCCCAGCATTTT.

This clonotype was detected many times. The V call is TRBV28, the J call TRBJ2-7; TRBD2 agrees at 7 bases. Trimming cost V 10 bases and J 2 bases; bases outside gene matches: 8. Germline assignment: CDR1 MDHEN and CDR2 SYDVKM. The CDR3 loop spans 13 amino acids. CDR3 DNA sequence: TGTGCCATCTCCAGCGGGACGACCTACGAGCAGTACTTC. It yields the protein CAISSGTTYEQYF.

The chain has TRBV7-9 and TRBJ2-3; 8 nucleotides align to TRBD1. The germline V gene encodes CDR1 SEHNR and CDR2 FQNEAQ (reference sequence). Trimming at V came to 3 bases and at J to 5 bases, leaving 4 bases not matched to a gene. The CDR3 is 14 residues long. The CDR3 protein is CASSFTGGQDTQYF. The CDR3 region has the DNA TGTGCCAGCAGCTTCACAGGGGGACAAGATACGCAGTATTTT.

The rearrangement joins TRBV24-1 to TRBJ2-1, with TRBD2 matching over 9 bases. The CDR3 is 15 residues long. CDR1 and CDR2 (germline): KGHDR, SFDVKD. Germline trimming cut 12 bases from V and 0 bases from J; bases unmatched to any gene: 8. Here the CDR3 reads CAPVLTSGSYNEQFF. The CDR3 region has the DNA TGTGCCCCCGTCCTGACTAGCGGCTCCTACAATGAGCAGTTCTTC.

CDR3 region: CSAKWADTQYF. The CDR3 DNA reads as TGCAGTGCGAAATGGGCAGATACGCAGTATTTT. The chain links TRBV20-1 to TRBJ2-3; D is ambiguous. The CDR3 sequence is 11 residues long. V was shortened by 6 bases and J by 4 bases, with 8 bases between the two germline ends. The germline CDR1 and CDR2 sequences are DFQATT and SNEGSKA (reference sequence).

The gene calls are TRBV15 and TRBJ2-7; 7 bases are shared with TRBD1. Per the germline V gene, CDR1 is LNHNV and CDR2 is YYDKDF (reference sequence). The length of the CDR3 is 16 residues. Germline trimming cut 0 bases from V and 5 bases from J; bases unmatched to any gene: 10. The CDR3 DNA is TGTGCCACCAGCAGAGATAGGGGGCTGGGTCCTCACGAGCAGTACTTC. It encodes CATSRDRGLGPHEQYF.

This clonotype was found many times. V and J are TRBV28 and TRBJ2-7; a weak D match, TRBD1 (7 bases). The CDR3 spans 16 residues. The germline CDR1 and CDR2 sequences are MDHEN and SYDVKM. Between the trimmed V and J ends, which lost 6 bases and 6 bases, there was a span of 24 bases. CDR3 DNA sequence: TGTGCCAGCAGCTCCCCAACCGGCAGGGGGGTGGCCGAGCAGTACTTC. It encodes CASSSPTGRGVAEQYF.

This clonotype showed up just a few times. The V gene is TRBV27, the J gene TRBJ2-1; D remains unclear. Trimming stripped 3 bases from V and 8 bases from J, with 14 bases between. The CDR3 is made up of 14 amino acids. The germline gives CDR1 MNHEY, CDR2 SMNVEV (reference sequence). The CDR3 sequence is CASSLSYSLHEQFF. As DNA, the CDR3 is TGTGCCAGCAGTTTGTCCTATAGCCTCCATGAGCAGTTCTTC.

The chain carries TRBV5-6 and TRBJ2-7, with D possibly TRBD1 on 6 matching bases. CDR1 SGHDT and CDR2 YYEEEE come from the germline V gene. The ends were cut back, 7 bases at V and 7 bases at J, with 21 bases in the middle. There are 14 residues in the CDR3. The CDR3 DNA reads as TGTGCCAGCGAAAAAAAGGGGGACCAAGGGGAGCAGTACTTC. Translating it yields CASEKKGDQGEQYF.

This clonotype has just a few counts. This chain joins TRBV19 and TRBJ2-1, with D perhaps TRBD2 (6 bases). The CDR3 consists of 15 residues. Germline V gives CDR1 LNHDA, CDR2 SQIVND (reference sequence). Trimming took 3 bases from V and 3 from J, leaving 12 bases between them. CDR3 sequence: CASSILSGNYNEQFF. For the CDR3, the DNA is TGTGCCAGTAGTATTCTTAGCGGCAACTACAATGAGCAGTTCTTC. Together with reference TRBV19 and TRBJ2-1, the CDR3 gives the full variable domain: DGGITQSPKYLFRKEGQNVTLSCEQNLNHDAMYWYRQDPGQGLRLIYYSQIVNDFQKGDIAEGYSVSREKKESFPLTVTSAQKNPTAFYLCASSILSGNYNEQFFGPGTRLTVL.

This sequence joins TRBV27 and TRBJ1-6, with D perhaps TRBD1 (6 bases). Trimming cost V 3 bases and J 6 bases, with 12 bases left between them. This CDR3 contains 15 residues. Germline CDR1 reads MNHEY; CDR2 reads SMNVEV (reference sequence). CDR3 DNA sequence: TGTGCCAGCAGTTTGGGTCAGGGGTTTAATTCACCCCTCCACTTT. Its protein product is CASSLGQGFNSPLHF.

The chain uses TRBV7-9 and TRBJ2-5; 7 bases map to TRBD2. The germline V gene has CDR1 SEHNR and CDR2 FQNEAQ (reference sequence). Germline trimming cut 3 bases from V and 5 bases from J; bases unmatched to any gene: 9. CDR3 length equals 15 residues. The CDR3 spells CASSFSASGRETQYF. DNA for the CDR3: TGTGCCAGCAGCTTTTCGGCTAGCGGACGTGAGACCCAGTACTTC. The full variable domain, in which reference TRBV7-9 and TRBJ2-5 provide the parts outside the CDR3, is DTGVSQNPRHKITKRGQNVTFRCDPISEHNRLYWYRQTLGQGPEFLTYFQNEAQLEKSRLLSDRFSAERPKGSFSTLEIQRTEQGDSAMYLCASSFSASGRETQYFGPGTRLLVL.

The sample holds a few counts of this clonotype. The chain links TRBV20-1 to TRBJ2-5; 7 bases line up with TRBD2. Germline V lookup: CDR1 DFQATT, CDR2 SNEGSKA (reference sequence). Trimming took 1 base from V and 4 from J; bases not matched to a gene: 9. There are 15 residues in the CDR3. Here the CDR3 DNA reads TGCAGTGCTAGAGGGACCGCGGGAGAAAGAGAGACCCAGTACTTC. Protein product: CSARGTAGERETQYF.

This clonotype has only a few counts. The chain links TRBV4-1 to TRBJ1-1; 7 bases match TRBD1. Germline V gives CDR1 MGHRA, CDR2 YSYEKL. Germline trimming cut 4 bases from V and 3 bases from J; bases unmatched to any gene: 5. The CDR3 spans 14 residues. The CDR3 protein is CASSRPGQDTEAFF. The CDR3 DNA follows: TGCGCCAGCAGCCGGCCAGGACAGGACACTGAAGCTTTCTTT.